Below are 14 T cell receptor beta chains sequenced from a single sample in a study of control samples from healthy donors and cancer patients (dated by TCRdb to 2019 to 2021). Libraries were built with the immunoSEQ multiplex PCR assay. TCRdb provides this immuneACCESS table in a form limited to in-frame rearrangements. Some clones are lacking; in checked studies, under half of them reflect an unresolved V gene, and why the rest are absent is not known. The sample includes under 30,000 clones, with 70% to 90% observed a single time. Clones ranked in the top ten supply 3.5% to 5% of the sample. Sequenced: formalin-fixed, paraffin-embedded tissue. These receptors came from a female donor with melanoma.

CDR3 in amino acids: CASSLETGAGNTIYF. CDR3 DNA sequence: TGTGCCAGCAGCTTAGAGACAGGGGCAGGAAACACCATATATTTT. The rearrangement uses TRBV7-2 and TRBJ1-3; TRBD1 matches at 8 bases. The CDR3 length is 15 residues. The germline V gene has CDR1 SGHTA and CDR2 FQGNSA. V dropped 1 base and J dropped 4; count of bases not matched to a gene: 3.

The chain employs TRBV30 and TRBJ1-1, with D uncertain. CDR1 and CDR2 from the germline V gene are GTSNPN and SVGIG (reference sequence). The V gene lost 4 bases and the J gene lost 1 base, with 13 bases spanning the gap. This CDR3 has 14 amino acids. The CDR3 nucleotides read TGTGCCTGGAAACGGCAGGTTACGAACACTGAAGCTTTCTTT. Translation gives CAWKRQVTNTEAFF.

The chain joins TRBV10-3 to TRBJ1-4, with D possibly matching TRBD1 (6 bases). CDR3 length: 13 amino acids. Per the germline V gene, CDR1 is ENHRY and CDR2 is SYGVKD. V lost 10 bases to trimming and J lost 7 bases, with 16 bases between them. The CDR3 sequence is CASMTGAGEKLFF. In DNA, the CDR3 is TGTGCCAGCATGACAGGTGCGGGTGAAAAACTGTTTTTT.

The rearrangement uses TRBV10-2 and TRBJ1-1; tentatively, D is TRBD1 (6 bases). Germline loops: CDR1 WSHSY, CDR2 SAAADI. V shed 6 bases and J shed 4 bases, with 15 bases lying between them. The CDR3 totals 14 residues. Written as DNA, the CDR3 is TGCGCCAGCAGGGCGAACAGGGAAGGCACTGAAGCTTTCTTT. Protein product: CASRANREGTEAFF.

V usage is TRBV19 and J usage is TRBJ2-3; tentatively, D is TRBD2 (6 bases). The CDR3 sequence is 12 residues long. V dropped 3 bases and J dropped 10 bases, with 11 bases sitting between them. CDR1 and CDR2 from the germline V gene are LNHDA and SQIVND (reference sequence). The CDR3 region has the DNA TGTGCCAGTAGTATTGAGGGCGGGGCGCAGTATTTT. Translation gives CASSIEGGAQYF.

The chain links TRBV19 to TRBJ2-2; TRBD2 agrees at 8 bases. CDR3 length equals 18 residues. The germline CDR1 and CDR2 sequences are LNHDA and SQIVND (reference sequence). Trimming at V came to 1 base and at J to 0 bases, leaving 7 bases not matched to a gene. The CDR3 nucleotides read TGTGCCAGTAGTATAGGACTCTGGACTAGCTCGAACACCGGGGAGCTGTTTTTT. The encoded protein is CASSIGLWTSSNTGELFF.

This rearrangement joins TRBV12-3 or TRBV12-4 to TRBJ1-4, with D uncertain. The germline V and J ends were trimmed by 3 bases and 8 bases, with 10 bases remaining between them. The CDR3 is 13 amino acids. As DNA, the CDR3 is TGTGCCAGCAGTTTTAAACGTAAGGAAAAACTGTTTTTT. Protein product: CASSFKRKEKLFF.

Details on this clone: This CDR3 fails to terminate in the conserved phenylalanine or tryptophan, so it likely reflects a read error. V and J are TRBV11-2 and TRBJ1-2; no definite D call. The germline CDR1 and CDR2 sequences are SGHAT and FQNNGV. This CDR3 contains 13 residues. The V end was cut by 6 bases, the J end by 6 bases, with 14 bases between. CDR3: CASRSPGRDGYTL. The DNA for the CDR3 is TGTGCCAGCAGGAGTCCCGGGAGGGATGGCTACACCCTC.

A single count supports this clone. Compared with germline, one end of the junction differs, possibly owing to a read error. The gene calls are TRBV6-1 and TRBJ2-1, with D unresolved. This CDR3 has 12 residues. Germline-derived CDR1 and CDR2 are MNHNS and SASEGT. CDR3 amino acids: CASSEVGNEQFF. The CDR3 nucleotides are TGTGCCAGCAGTGAAGTGGGGAATGAGCAATTCTTC.

The gene calls are TRBV6-5 and TRBJ2-6; 7 nucleotides align to TRBD2. The CDR3 covers 15 residues. Germline assignment: CDR1 MNHEY and CDR2 SVGAGI. Trimming at V came to 6 bases and at J to 2 bases, leaving 4 bases not matched to a gene. CDR3 bases: TGTGCCAGCAGACTTGGGGGGGCTGGGGCCAACGTCCTGACTTTC. Protein sequence: CASRLGGAGANVLTF.

The table lists this clone with a few counts. This sequence joins TRBV6-2 or TRBV6-3 and TRBJ1-2; D unclear. The CDR3 runs 16 residues. V lost 0 bases to trimming and J lost 4 bases, with 15 bases between them. CDR1 is MNHEY, CDR2 SVGEGT, per germline. The chain's CDR3 is CASSYSYREEVYGYTF. CDR3 coding DNA: TGTGCCAGCAGTTACTCGTATAGGGAAGAAGTCTATGGCTACACCTTC.

The chain combines TRBV12-3 or TRBV12-4 with TRBJ1-4; D is unclear. The CDR3 totals 12 residues. V lost 3 bases to trimming and J lost 7 bases, with 6 bases between them. Here the CDR3 DNA reads TGTGCCAGCAGTTTTAATGGTGAAAAACTGTTTTTT. It specifies CASSFNGEKLFF.

The rearrangement uses TRBV7-2 and TRBJ1-1; 10 bases are shared with TRBD1. V lost 3 bases and J lost 3; bases outside the gene matches: 1. Germline loops: CDR1 SGHTA, CDR2 FQGNSA. This CDR3 is built from 14 residues. DNA for the CDR3: TGTGCCAGCAGCTTCGGACAGGGGGACACTGAAGCTTTCTTT. This sequence encodes CASSFGQGDTEAFF. The variable domain in full, with the rest retrieved from reference TRBV7-2 and TRBJ1-1, is GAGVSQSPSNKVTEKGKDVELRCDPISGHTALYWYRQSLGQGLEFLIYFQGNSAPDKSGLPSDRFSAERTGGSVSTLTIQRTQQEDSAVYLCASSFGQGDTEAFFGQGTRLTVV.

This clone was seen a single time. This rearrangement joins TRBV7-2 to TRBJ1-6, with a possible D match to TRBD1 (5 bases). Germline CDR1 SGHTA, CDR2 FQGNSA. Trimming pared 0 bases from V and 7 bases from J, leaving 10 bases between. The CDR3 consists of 15 residues. This CDR3 reads CASSLAQGGNSPLHF. DNA of the CDR3: TGTGCCAGCAGCTTAGCGCAGGGCGGAAATTCACCCCTCCACTTT.